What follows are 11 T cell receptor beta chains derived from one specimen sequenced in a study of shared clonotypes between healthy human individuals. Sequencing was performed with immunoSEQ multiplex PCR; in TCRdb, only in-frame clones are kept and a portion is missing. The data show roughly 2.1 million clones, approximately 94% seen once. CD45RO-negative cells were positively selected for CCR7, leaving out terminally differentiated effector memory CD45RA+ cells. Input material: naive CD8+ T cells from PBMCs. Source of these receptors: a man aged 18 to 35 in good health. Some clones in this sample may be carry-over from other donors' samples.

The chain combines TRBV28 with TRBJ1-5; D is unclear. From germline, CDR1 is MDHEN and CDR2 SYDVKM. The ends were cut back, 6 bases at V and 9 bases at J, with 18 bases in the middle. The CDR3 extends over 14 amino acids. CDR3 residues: CASSHDEVAGPQHF. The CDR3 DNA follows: TGTGCCAGCAGCCATGACGAGGTCGCAGGGCCCCAGCATTTT.

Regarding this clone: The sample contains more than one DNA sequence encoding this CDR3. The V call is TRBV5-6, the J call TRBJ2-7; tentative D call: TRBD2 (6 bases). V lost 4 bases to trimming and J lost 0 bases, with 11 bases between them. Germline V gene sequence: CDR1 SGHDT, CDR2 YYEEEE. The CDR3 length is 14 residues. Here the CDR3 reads CASSIGTSSYEQYF. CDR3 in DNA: TGTGCCAGCAGCATAGGGACTTCCTCCTACGAGCAGTACTTC.

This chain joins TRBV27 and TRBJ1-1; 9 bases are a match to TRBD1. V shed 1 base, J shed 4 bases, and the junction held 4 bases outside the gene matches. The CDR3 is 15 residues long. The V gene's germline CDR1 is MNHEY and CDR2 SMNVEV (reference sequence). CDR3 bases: TGTGCCAGCAGTTTATACAGGGGGCGGGTCACTGAAGCTTTCTTT. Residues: CASSLYRGRVTEAFF.

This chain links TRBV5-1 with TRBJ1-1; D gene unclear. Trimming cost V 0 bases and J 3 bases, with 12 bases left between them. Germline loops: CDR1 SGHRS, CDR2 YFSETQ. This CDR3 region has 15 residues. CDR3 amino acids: CASSLAMGGYTEAFF. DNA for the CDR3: TGCGCCAGCAGCTTGGCCATGGGTGGGTACACTGAAGCTTTCTTT.

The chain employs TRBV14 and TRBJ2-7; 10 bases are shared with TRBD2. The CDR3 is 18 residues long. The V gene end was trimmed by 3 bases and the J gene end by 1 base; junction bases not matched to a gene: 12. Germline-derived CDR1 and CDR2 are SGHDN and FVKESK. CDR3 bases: TGTGCCAGCAGCCACCCCCGGGTAGCGGGAGGAACATCCTACGAGCAGTACTTC. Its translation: CASSHPRVAGGTSYEQYF.

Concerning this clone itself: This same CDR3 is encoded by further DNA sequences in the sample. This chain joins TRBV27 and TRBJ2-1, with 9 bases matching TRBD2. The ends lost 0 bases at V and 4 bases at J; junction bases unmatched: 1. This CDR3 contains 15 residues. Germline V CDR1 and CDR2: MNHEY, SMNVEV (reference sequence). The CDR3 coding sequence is TGTGCCAGCAGTTTATCGCTAGCGGGATACAATGAGCAGTTCTTC. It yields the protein CASSLSLAGYNEQFF.

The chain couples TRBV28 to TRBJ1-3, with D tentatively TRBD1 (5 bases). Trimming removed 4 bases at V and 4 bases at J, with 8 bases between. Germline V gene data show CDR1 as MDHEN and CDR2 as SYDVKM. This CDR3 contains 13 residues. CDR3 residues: CASSWGDGNTIYF. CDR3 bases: TGTGCCAGCAGTTGGGGGGACGGAAACACCATATATTTT.

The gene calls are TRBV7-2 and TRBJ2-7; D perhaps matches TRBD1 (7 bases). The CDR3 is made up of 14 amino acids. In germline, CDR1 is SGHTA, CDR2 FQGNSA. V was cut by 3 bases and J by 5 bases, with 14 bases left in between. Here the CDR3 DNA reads TGTGCCAGCAGCTTCCCCCAGGGGGAGGACGAGCAGTACTTC. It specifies CASSFPQGEDEQYF.

CDR3 coding DNA: TGCGCCAGCAGCTTCAGGGACTACAATGAGCAGTTCTTC. The encoded protein is CASSFRDYNEQFF. The chain recombines TRBV5-1 with TRBJ2-1; D may be TRBD1 (5 bases). The V and J ends lost 2 bases and 3 bases respectively, with 6 bases between them. CDR1 SGHRS and CDR2 YFSETQ come from the germline V gene. The CDR3 has 13 residues.

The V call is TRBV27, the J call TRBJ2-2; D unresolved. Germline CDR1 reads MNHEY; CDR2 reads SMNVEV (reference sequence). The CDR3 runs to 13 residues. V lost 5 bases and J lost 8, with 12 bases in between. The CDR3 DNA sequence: TGTGCCAGCAGTCCCCGTGCCGTTGGGGAGCTGTTTTTT. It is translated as CASSPRAVGELFF.

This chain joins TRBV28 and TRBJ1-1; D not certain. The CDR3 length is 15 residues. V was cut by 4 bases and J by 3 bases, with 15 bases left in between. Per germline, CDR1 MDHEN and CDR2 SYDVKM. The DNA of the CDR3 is TGTGCCAGCAGTTCTCGCTGGGTGTGGGACACTGAAGCTTTCTTT. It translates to CASSSRWVWDTEAFF.